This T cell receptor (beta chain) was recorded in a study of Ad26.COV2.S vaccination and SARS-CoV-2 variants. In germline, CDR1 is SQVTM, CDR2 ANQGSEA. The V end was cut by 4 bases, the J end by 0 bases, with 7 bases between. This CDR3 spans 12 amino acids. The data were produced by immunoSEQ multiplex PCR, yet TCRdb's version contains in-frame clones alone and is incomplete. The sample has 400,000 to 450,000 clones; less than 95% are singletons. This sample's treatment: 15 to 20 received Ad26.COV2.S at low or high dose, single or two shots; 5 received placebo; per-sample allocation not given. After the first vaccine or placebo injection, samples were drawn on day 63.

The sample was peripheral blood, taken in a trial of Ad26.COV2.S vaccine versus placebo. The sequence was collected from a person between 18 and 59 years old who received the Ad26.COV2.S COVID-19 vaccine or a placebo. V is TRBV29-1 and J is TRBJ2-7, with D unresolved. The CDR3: CSVGVGSYEQYF. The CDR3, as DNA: TGCAGCGTTGGTGTGGGCTCCTACGAGCAGTACTTC.